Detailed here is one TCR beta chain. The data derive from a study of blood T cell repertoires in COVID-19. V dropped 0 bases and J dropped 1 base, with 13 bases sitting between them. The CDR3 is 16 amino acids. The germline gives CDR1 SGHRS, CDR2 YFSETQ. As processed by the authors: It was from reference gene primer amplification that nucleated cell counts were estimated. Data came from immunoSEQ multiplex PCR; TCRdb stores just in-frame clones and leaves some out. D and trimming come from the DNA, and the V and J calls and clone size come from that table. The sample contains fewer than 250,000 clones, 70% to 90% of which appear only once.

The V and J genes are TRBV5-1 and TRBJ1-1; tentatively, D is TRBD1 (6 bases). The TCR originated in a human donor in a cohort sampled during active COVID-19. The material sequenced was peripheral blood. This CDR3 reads CASSLGPGETNTEAFF. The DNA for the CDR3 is TGCGCCAGCAGCTTGGGGCCAGGGGAGACGAACACTGAAGCTTTCTTT. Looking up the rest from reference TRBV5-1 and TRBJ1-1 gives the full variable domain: KAGVTQTPRYLIKTRGQQVTLSCSPISGHRSVSWYQQTPGQGLQFLFEYFSETQRNKGNFPGRFSGRQFSNSRSEMNVSTLELGDSALYLCASSLGPGETNTEAFFGQGTRLTVV.